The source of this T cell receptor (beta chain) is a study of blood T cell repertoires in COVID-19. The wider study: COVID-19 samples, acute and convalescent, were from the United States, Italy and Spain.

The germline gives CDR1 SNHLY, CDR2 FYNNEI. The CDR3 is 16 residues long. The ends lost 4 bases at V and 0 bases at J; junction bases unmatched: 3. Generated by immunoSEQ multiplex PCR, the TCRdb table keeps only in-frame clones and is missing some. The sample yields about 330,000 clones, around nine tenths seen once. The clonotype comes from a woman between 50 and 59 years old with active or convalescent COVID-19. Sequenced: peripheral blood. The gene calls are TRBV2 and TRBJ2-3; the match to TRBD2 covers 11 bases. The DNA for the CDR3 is TGTGCCAGCAGTGGACTAGCGGGGACTAGCACAGATACGCAGTATTTT. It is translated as CASSGLAGTSTDTQYF.